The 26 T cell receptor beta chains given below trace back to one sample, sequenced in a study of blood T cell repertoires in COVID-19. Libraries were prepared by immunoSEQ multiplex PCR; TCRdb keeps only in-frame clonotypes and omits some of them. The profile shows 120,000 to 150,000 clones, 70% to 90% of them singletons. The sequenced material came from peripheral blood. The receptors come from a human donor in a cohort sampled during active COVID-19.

The CDR3 reads CASTAFSSPNTEAFF. The CDR3 DNA sequence: TGTGCCAGTACCGCGTTCTCTTCCCCGAACACTGAAGCTTTCTTT. The rearrangement links TRBV19 to TRBJ1-1; no clear D gene. The germline V gene has CDR1 LNHDA and CDR2 SQIVND (reference sequence). This CDR3 comprises 15 residues. V was trimmed by 7 bases and J by 1 base, leaving 16 bases between them. Using reference TRBV19 and TRBJ1-1 for the parts outside the CDR3, the full variable domain is DGGITQSPKYLFRKEGQNVTLSCEQNLNHDAMYWYRQDPGQGLRLIYYSQIVNDFQKGDIAEGYSVSREKKESFPLTVTSAQKNPTAFYLCASTAFSSPNTEAFFGQGTRLTVV.

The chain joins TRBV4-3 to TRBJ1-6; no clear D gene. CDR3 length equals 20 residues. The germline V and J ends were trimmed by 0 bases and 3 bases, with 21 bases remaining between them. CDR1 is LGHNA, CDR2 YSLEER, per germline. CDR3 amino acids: CASSQERNLGKGGYNSPLHF. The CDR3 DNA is TGCGCCAGCAGCCAAGAGCGGAACCTCGGGAAGGGAGGCTATAATTCACCCCTCCACTTT.

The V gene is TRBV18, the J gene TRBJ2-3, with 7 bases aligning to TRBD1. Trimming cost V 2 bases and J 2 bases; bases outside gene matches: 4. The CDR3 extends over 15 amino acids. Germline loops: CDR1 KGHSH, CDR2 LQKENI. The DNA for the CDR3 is TGTGCCAGCTCACCAAGGGGGCCCCCCACAGATACGCAGTATTTT. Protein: CASSPRGPPTDTQYF.

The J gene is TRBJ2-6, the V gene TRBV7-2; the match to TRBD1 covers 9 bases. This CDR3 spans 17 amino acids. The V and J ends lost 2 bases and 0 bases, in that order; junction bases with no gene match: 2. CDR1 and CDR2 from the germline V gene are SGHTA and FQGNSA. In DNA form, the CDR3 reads TGTGCCAGCAGCTTAACAGGGGGCATCTCTGGGGCCAACGTCCTGACTTTC. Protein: CASSLTGGISGANVLTF.

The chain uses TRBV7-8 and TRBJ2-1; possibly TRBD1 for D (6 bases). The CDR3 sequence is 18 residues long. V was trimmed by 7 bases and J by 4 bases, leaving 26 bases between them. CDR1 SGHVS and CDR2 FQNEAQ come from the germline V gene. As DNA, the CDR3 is TGTGCCAGCACCCTTTCCTCAGCTCCCGGACAGATTTACAATGAGCAGTTCTTC. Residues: CASTLSSAPGQIYNEQFF.

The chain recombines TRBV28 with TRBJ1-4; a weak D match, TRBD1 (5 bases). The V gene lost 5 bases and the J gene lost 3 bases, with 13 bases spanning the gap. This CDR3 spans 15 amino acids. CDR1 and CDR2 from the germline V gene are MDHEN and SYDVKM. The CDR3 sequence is CASSPLRVANEKLFF. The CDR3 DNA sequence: TGTGCCAGCAGTCCCCTCAGGGTGGCTAATGAAAAACTGTTTTTT.

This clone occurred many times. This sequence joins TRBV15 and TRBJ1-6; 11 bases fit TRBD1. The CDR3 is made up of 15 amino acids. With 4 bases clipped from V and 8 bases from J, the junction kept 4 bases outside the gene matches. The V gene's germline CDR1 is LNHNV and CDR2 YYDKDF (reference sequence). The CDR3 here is CATSKGQGADSPLHF. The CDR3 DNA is TGTGCCACCAGCAAAGGACAGGGGGCAGATTCACCCCTCCACTTT.

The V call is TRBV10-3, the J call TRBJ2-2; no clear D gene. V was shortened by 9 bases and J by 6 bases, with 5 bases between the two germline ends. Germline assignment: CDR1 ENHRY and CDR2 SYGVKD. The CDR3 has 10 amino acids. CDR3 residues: CAMAPGELFF. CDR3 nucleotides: TGTGCCATGGCCCCCGGGGAGCTGTTTTTT.

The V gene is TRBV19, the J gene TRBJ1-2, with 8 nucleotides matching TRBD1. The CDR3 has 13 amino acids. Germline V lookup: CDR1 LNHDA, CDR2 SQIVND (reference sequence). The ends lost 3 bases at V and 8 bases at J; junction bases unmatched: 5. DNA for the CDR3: TGTGCCAGTAGTATTACGGGGACAGGAGGCTACACCTTC. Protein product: CASSITGTGGYTF.

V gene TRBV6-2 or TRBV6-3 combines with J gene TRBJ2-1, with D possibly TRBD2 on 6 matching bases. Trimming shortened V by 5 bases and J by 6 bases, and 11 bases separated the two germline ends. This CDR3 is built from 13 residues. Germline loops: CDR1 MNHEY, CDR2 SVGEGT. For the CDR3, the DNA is TGTGCCAGCAGTATGGGGGGAGCCAATGAGCAGTTCTTC. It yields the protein CASSMGGANEQFF.

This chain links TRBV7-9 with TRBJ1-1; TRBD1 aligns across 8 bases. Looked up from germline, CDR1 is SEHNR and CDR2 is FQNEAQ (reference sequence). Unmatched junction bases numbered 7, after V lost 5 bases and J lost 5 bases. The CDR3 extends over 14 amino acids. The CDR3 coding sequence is TGTGCCAGCAGCCCGACAGGGGCGAGGACTGAAGCTTTCTTT. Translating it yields CASSPTGARTEAFF.

CDR3 in DNA: TGTGCCAGCAGCATTAATAGCGGTTATGAGCAGTTCTTC. Protein: CASSINSGYEQFF. This chain connects TRBV7-2 to TRBJ2-1, with D perhaps matching TRBD2 (6 bases). Trimming took off 5 bases at V and 8 bases at J, with 13 bases between the two ends. From germline, CDR1 is SGHTA and CDR2 FQGNSA. The CDR3 sequence is 13 residues long. The variable domain in full, with the rest retrieved from reference TRBV7-2 and TRBJ2-1, is GAGVSQSPSNKVTEKGKDVELRCDPISGHTALYWYRQSLGQGLEFLIYFQGNSAPDKSGLPSDRFSAERTGGSVSTLTIQRTQQEDSAVYLCASSINSGYEQFFGPGTRLTVL.

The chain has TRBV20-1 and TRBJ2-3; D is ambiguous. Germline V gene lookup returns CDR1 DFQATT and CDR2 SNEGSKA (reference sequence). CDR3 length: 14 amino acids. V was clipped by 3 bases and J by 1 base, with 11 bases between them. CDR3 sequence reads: CSASEETGTDTQYF. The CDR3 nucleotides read TGCAGTGCTAGTGAGGAGACCGGCACAGATACGCAGTATTTT.

CDR3 in amino acids: CASSAKVPGQDSGYTF. The CDR3 DNA reads as TGTGCCAGCAGTGCCAAGGTTCCGGGACAGGACTCTGGCTACACCTTC. V gene TRBV6-1 combines with J gene TRBJ1-2, with 8 bases identical to TRBD1. The trim removed 4 bases at V and 7 bases at J, leaving 14 bases unmatched. CDR1 is MNHNS and CDR2 is SASEGT in the germline V gene. The CDR3 is 16 residues long.

The CDR3 DNA reads TGTGCCAGCAGCTCGAACATAGCGGCTAATGAAAAACTGTTTTTT. It yields the protein CASSSNIAANEKLFF. The chain employs TRBV7-9 and TRBJ1-4; D not certain. Germline CDR1 is SEHNR and CDR2 is FQNEAQ (reference sequence). The CDR3 is 15 residues long. The V gene lost 4 bases and the J gene lost 3 bases, with 12 bases spanning the gap.

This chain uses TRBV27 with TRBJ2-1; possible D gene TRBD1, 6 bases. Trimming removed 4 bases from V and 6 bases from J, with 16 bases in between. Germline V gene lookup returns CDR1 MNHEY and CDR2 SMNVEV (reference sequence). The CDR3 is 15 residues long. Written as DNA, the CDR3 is TGTGCCAGCAGTTCCCTTGGACAGCAGGCCAATGAGCAGTTCTTC. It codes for CASSSLGQQANEQFF.

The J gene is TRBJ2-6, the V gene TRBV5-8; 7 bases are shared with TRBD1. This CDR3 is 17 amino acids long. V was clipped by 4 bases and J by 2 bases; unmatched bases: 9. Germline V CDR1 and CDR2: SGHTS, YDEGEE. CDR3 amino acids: CASSPLTGSPGANVLTF. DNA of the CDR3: TGTGCCAGCAGCCCCCTGACAGGGAGTCCTGGGGCCAACGTCCTGACTTTC.

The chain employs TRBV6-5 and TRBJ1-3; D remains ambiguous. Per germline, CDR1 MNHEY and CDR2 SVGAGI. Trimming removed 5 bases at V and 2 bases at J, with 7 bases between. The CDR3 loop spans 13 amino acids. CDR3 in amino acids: CASSPRTGNTIYF. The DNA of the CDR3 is TGTGCCAGCAGTCCGAGAACTGGAAACACCATATATTTT.

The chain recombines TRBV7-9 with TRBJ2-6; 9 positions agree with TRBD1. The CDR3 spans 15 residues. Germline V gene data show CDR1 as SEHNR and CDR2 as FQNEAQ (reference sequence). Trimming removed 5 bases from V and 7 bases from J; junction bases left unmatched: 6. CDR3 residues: CASSTGTGRANVLTF. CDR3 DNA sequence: TGTGCCAGCAGCACTGGGACAGGGAGAGCCAACGTCCTGACTTTC.

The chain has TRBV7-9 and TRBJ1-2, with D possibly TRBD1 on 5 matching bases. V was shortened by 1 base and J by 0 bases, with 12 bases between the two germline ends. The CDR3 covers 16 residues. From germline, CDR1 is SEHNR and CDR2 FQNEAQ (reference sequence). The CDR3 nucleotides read TGTGCCAGCAGCTTAGTCTCGGGGGGTCCTAACTATGGCTACACCTTC. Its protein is CASSLVSGGPNYGYTF.

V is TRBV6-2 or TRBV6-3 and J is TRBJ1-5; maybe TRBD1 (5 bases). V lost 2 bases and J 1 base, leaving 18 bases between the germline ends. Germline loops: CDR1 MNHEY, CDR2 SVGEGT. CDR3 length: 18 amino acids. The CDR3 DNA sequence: TGTGCCAGCAGTTACCCCAAAACCGCGGGGCCGAGCAATCAGCCCCAGCATTTT. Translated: CASSYPKTAGPSNQPQHF.

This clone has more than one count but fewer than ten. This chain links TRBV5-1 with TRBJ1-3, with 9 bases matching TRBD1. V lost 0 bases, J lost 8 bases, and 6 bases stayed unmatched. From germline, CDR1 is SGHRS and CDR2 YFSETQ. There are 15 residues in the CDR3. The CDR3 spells CASSLEGTGRDTIYF. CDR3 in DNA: TGCGCCAGCAGCTTGGAGGGGACAGGGCGGGACACCATATATTTT.

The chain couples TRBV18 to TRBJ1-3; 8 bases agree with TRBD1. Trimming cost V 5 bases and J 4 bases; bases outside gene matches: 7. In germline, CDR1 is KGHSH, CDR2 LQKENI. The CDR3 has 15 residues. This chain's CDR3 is CASSWTGLRGNTIYF. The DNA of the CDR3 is TGTGCCAGCTCATGGACAGGGCTGAGAGGAAACACCATATATTTT.

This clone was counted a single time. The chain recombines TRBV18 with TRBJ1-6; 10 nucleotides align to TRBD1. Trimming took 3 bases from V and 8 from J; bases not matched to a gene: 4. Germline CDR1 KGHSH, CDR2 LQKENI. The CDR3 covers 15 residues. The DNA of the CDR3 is TGTGCCAGCTCACCTAAGACAGGGGGCGATTCACCCCTCCACTTT. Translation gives CASSPKTGGDSPLHF.

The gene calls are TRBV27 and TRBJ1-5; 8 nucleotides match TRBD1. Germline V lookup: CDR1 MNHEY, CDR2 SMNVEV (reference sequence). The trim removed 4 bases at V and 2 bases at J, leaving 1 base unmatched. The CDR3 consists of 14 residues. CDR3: CASSSDRGNQPQHF. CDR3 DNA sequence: TGTGCCAGCAGTTCGGACAGGGGCAATCAGCCCCAGCATTTT.

The CDR3 coding sequence is TGTGCCAGCAGTCAGGACAGGAACACTGAAGCTTTCTTT. Its translation is CASSQDRNTEAFF. The chain couples TRBV12-3 or TRBV12-4 to TRBJ1-1; D perhaps matches TRBD1 (6 bases). The CDR3 runs 13 residues. V gave up 5 bases and J gave up 1 base, with 8 bases separating them.